The present entry profiles one T cell receptor beta chain with its context. This record comes from a study of shared T cell receptors in the human thymus. V shed 1 base and J shed 4 bases, with 10 bases lying between them. Germline-derived CDR1 and CDR2 are SEHNR and FQNEAQ (reference sequence). The CDR3 has 14 residues. Generated by immunoSEQ multiplex PCR, the TCRdb table keeps only in-frame clones and is missing some. The sample shows about 380,000 clones, around 95% of them seen only once. The chain is built from TRBV7-9 and TRBJ1-1; D unresolved. The sample was thymocytes. The sequence was obtained from a human donor. CDR3 DNA sequence: TGTGCCAGCAGCTTAGACCTATCCACCACTGAAGCTTTCTTT. Amino acids: CASSLDLSTTEAFF.